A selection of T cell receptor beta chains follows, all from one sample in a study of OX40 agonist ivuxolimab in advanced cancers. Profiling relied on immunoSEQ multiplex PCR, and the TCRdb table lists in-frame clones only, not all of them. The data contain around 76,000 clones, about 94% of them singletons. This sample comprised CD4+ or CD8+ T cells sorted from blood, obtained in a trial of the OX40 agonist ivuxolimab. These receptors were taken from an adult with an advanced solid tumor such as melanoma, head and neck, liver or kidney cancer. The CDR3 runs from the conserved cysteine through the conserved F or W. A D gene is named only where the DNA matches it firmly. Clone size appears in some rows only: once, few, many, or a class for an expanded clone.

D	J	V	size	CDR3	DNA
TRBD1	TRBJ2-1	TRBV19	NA	CASSRLDRGPPTEGQFF	TGTGCCAGTAGTCGGTTGGACAGGGGCCCTCCCACGGAAGGGCAGTTCTTC
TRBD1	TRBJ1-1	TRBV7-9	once	CASSPPPGGEAFF	TGTGCCAGCAGCCCCCCCCCAGGGGGTGAAGCTTTCTTT
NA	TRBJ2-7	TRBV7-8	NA	CASSSPREQYF	TGTGCCAGCAGCTCTCCCCGCGAGCAGTACTTC
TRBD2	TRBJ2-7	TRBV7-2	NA	CASSLTSGGSYEQYF	TGTGCCAGCAGCTTGACTAGCGGGGGCTCCTACGAGCAGTACTTC
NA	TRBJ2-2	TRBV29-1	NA	CSVWGAGELFF	TGCAGCGTTTGGGGGGCCGGGGAGCTGTTTTTT
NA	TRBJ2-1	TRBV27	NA	CASSLVIYNEQFF	TGTGCCAGCAGTTTAGTGATTTACAATGAGCAGTTCTTC
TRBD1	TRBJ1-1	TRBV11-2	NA	CASEGDRGGTEAFF	TGTGCCAGCGAAGGGGACAGGGGGGGGACTGAAGCTTTCTTT
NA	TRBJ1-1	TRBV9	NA	CASTLGTEAFF	TGTGCCAGCACGCTCGGCACTGAAGCTTTCTTT
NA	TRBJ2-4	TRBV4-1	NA	CASSQDPEAGHRAKNIQYF	TGCGCCAGCAGCCAAGATCCGGAGGCAGGGCATCGAGCCAAAAACATTCAGTACTTC
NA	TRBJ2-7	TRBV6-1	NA	CASRGPYEQYF	TGTGCCAGCAGGGGACCATACGAGCAGTACTTC
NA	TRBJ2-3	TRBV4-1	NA	CASSRGPGTDTQYF	TGCGCCAGCAGCAGGGGTCCTGGCACAGATACGCAGTATTTT
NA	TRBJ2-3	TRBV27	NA	CASSLRGGGRGTDTQYF	TGTGCCAGCAGTTTGAGAGGTGGCGGAAGGGGAACAGATACGCAGTATTTT
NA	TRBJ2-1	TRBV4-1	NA	CASESGETNEQFF	TGCGCCAGCGAATCGGGCGAAACCAATGAGCAGTTCTTC
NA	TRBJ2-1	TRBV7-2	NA	CASSLVAGQPVHEQFF	TGTGCCAGCAGCTTAGTAGCCGGTCAACCGGTCCATGAGCAGTTCTTC
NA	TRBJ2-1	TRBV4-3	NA	CASSPAFATYNEQFF	TGCGCCAGCAGCCCCGCCTTCGCAACCTACAATGAGCAGTTCTTC
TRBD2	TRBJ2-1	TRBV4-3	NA	CASSQELTSGRGNEQFF	TGCGCCAGCAGCCAAGAGTTGACTAGCGGGAGGGGAAATGAGCAGTTCTTC
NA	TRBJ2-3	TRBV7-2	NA	CASSAWGSGYESTDTQYF	TGTGCCAGCAGCGCCTGGGGGAGCGGGTACGAGAGCACAGATACGCAGTATTTT
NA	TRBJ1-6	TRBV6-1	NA	CASSKGTGSSYNSPLHF	TGTGCCAGCAGTAAAGGGACTGGGAGCTCCTATAATTCACCCCTCCACTTT
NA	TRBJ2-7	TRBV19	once	CASSMGLYYEQYF	TGTGCCAGTAGTATGGGTCTATACTACGAGCAGTACTTC
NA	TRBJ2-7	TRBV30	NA	CAWSVMSQGEQYF	TGTGCCTGGAGTGTAATGTCGCAGGGCGAGCAGTACTTC
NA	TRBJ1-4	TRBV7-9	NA	CASSRADINEKLFF	TGTGCCAGCAGTCGGGCGGATATTAATGAAAAACTGTTTTTT
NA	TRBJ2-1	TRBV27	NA	CASSLREGEYNEQFF	TGTGCCAGCAGTTTGCGAGAGGGAGAATACAATGAGCAGTTCTTC
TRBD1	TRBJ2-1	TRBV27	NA	CASQGATYYNEQFF	TGTGCCAGTCAGGGGGCGACCTACTACAATGAGCAGTTCTTC
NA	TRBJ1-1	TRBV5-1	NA	CASSFRNGWNTEAFF	TGCGCCAGCAGCTTTAGGAACGGATGGAACACTGAAGCTTTCTTT
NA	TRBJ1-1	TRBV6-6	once	CASAAGWTEAFF	TGTGCCAGCGCCGCGGGGTGGACTGAAGCTTTCTTT
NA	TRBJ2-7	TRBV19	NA	CASSGRPSTSYEQYF	TGTGCCAGCTCAGGGAGGCCGTCGACCTCCTACGAGCAGTACTTC
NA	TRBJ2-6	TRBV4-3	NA	CASSPQWGGGANVLTF	TGCGCCAGCAGCCCACAATGGGGTGGCGGGGCCAACGTCCTGACTTTC
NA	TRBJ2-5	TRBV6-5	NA	CASSPRGQETQYF	TGTGCCAGCAGCCCCCGGGGTCAAGAGACCCAGTACTTC
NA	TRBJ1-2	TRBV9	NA	CASSVVGPDGYTF	TGTGCCAGCAGCGTAGTGGGGCCAGATGGCTACACCTTC
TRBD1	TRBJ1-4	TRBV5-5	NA	CASSWDRGHEKLFF	TGTGCCAGCAGCTGGGACAGGGGGCATGAAAAACTGTTTTTT
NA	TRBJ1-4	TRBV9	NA	CASSVFSGRFF	TGTGCCAGCAGCGTTTTTTCGGGGAGGTTTTTT
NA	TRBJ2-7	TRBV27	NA	CASSYTSPRGSPYEQYF	TGTGCCAGCAGTTACACGAGCCCCAGGGGATCACCCTACGAGCAGTACTTC
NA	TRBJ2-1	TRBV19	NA	CASSGTGVGYNEQFF	TGTGCCAGTAGTGGGACGGGAGTTGGGTACAATGAGCAGTTCTTC